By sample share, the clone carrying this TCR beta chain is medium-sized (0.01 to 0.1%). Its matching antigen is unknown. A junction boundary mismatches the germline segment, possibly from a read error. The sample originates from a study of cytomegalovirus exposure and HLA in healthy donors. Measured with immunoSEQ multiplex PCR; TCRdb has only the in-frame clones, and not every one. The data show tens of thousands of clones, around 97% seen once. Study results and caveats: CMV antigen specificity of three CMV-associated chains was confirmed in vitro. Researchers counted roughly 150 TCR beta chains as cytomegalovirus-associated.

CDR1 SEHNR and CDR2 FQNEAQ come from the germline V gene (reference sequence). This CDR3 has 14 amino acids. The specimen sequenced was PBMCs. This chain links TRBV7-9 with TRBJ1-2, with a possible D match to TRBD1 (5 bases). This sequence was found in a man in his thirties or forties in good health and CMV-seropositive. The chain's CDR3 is CASSLGPYLDITAF. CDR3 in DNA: TGTGCCAGCAGCTTAGGGCCCTATCTGGACATTACTGCATTC.